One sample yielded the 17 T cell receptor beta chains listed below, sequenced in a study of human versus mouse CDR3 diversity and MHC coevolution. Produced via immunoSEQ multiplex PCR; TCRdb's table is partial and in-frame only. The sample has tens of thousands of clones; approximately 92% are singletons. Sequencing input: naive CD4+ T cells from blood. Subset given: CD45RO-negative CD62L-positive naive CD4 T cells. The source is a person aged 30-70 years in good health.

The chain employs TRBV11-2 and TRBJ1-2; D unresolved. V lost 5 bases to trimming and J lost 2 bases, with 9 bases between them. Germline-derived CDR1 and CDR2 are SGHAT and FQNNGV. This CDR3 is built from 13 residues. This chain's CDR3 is CASSHTPNYGYTF. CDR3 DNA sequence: TGTGCCAGCAGCCACACACCGAACTATGGCTACACCTTC.

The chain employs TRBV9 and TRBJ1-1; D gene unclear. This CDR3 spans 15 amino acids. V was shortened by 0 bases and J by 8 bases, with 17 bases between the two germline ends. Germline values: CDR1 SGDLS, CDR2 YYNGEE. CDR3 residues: CASSVEVLPEGEAFF. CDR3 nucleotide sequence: TGTGCCAGCAGCGTAGAGGTCCTCCCCGAGGGCGAAGCTTTCTTT.

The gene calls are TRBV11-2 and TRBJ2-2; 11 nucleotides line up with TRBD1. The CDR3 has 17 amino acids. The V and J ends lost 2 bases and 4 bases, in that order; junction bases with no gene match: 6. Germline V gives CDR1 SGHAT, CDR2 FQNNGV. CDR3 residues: CASSLRSGTGGTGELFF. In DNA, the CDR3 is TGTGCCAGCAGCTTACGATCCGGGACAGGGGGCACCGGGGAGCTGTTTTTT.

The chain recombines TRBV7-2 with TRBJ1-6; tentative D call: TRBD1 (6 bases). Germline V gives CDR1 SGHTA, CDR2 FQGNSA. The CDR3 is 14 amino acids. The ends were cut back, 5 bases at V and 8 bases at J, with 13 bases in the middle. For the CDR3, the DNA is TGTGCCAGCAGCCCGCTGACAGGATATTCACCCCTCCACTTT. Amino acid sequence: CASSPLTGYSPLHF.

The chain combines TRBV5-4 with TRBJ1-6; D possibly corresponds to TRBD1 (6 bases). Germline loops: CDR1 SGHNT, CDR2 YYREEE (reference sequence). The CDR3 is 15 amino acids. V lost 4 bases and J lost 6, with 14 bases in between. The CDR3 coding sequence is TGTGCCAGCAGCGCCGGGGGGGCCGGTAATTCACCCCTCCACTTT. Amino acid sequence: CASSAGGAGNSPLHF.

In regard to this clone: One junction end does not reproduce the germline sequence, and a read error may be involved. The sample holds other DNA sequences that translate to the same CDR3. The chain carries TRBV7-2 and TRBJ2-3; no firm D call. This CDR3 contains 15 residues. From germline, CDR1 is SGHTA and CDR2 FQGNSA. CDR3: CASSSEPRGTDTQYF. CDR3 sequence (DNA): TGCGCCAGCAGCTCTGAGCCCCGCGGCACAGATACGCAGTATTTT.

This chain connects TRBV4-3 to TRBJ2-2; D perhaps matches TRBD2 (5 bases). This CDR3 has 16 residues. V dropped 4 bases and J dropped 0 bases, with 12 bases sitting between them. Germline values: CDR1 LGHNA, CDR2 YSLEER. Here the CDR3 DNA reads TGCGCCAGCAGCCCAGAGACTACCCCGAACACCGGGGAGCTGTTTTTT. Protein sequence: CASSPETTPNTGELFF.

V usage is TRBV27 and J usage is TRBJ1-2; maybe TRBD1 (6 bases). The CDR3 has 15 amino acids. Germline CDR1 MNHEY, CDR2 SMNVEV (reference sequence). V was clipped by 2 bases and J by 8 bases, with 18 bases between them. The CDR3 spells CASSLRRGRVEGYTF. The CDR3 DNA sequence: TGTGCCAGCAGTTTACGAAGGGGGAGAGTGGAAGGCTACACCTTC.

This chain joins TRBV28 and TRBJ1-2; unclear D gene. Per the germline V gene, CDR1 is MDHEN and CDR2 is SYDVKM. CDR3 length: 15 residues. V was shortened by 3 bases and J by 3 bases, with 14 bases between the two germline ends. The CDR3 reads CASSFKPLGDYGYTF. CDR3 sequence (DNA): TGTGCCAGCAGTTTTAAACCCCTAGGAGACTATGGCTACACCTTC.

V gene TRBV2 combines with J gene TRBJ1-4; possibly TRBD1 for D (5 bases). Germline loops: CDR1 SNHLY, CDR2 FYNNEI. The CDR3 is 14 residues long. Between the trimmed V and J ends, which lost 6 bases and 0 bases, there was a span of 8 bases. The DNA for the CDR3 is TGTGCCAGCAGCGGGGGGGCAACTAATGAAAAACTGTTTTTT. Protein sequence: CASSGGATNEKLFF.

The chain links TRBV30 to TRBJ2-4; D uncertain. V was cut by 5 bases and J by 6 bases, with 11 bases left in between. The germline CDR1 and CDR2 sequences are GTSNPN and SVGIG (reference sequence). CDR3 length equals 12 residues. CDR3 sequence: CAWGPELNIQYF. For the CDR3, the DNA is TGTGCCTGGGGGCCCGAGTTAAACATTCAGTACTTC. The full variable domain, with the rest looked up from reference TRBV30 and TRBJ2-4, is SQTIHQWPATLVQPVGSPLSLECTVEGTSNPNLYWYRQAAGRGLQLLFYSVGIGQISSEVPQNLSASRPQDRQFILSSKKLLLSDSGFYLCAWGPELNIQYFGAGTRLSVL.

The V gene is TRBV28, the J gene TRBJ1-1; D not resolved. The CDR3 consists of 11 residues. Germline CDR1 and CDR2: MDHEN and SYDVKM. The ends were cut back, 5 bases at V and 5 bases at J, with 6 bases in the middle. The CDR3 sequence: CASSGWTEAFF. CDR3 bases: TGTGCCAGCAGTGGCTGGACTGAAGCTTTCTTT. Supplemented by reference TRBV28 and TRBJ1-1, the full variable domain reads DVKVTQSSRYLVKRTGEKVFLECVQDMDHENMFWYRQDPGLGLRLIYFSYDVKMKEKGDIPEGYSVSREKKERFSLILESASTNQTSMYLCASSGWTEAFFGQGTRLTVV.

The CDR3 DNA reads TGCGCCAGCAGCCCCTCTTGGACAGGAAATGAAAAACTGTTTTTT. It translates to CASSPSWTGNEKLFF. The rearrangement joins TRBV4-3 to TRBJ1-4, with 7 bases lining up with TRBD1. CDR1 and CDR2 from the germline V gene are LGHNA and YSLEER. This CDR3 has 15 amino acids. The V and J ends lost 4 bases and 5 bases, in that order; junction bases with no gene match: 7.

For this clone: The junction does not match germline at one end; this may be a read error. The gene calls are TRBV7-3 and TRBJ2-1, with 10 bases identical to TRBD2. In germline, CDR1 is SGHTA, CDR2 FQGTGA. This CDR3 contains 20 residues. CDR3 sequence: CASSLMAGGAASGSTDEQFF. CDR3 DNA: TGTGCCAGCAGTTTAATGGCAGGGGGCGCGGCTAGCGGGAGTACCGATGAGCAGTTCTTC.

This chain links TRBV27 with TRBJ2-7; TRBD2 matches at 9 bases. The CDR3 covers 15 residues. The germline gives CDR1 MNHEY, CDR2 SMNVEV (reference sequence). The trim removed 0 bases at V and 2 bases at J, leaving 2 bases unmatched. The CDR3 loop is CASSLSLAGPYEQYF. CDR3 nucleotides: TGTGCCAGCAGTTTATCCCTAGCGGGGCCCTACGAGCAGTACTTC.

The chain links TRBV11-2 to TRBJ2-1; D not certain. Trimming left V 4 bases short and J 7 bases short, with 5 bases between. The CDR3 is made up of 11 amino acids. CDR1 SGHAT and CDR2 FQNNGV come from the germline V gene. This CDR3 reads CASSSLNEQFF. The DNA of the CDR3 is TGTGCCAGCAGCTCTTTAAATGAGCAGTTCTTC.

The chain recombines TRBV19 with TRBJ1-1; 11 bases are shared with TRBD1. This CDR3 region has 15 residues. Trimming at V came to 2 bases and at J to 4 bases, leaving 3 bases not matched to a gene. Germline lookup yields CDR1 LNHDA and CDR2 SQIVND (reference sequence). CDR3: CASSIPGTGGTEAFF. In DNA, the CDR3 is TGTGCCAGTAGTATACCCGGGACAGGGGGCACTGAAGCTTTCTTT.